These T cell receptor beta chains were read from a single sample in a study of OX40 agonist ivuxolimab in advanced cancers. TCRdb's copy holds only in-frame clones and misses some; the assay was immunoSEQ multiplex PCR. The table has some 79,000 clones, roughly 88% seen once. Sample: CD4+ or CD8+ T cells sorted from blood, taken in a trial of the OX40 agonist ivuxolimab. These receptor sequences come from an adult with an advanced solid tumor such as melanoma, head and neck, liver or kidney cancer. Both conserved end residues are part of each CDR3. Each record gives: V gene, D gene, J gene, clone size, CDR3 DNA, CDR3 protein. D genes are given only for firm matches. Size tells how often a clone was seen (once, few, many) or the class of an expanded clone, and some rows leave it out.

TRBV5-1	-	TRBJ2-3	-	TGCGCCAGCAGCTTGATATTAACTAGCACAGATACGCAGTATTTT	CASSLILTSTDTQYF
TRBV27	TRBD2	TRBJ2-5	few	TGTGCCAGCAGCAGCGGGGGAAATCTCCGGCAAGAGACCCAGTACTTC	CASSSGGNLRQETQYF
TRBV11-2	TRBD1	TRBJ1-2	-	TGTGCCAGCAGCTTAGGGGACAGCACCTATGGCTACACCTTC	CASSLGDSTYGYTF
TRBV6-5	TRBD1	TRBJ2-3	-	TGTGCCAGCAGCCGAAAGGGACAGGGGGAAGATACGCAGTATTTT	CASSRKGQGEDTQYF
TRBV5-1	TRBD2	TRBJ2-7	-	TGCGCCAGCAGCTTTGCCGCGGGAGGACACTACGAGCAGTACTTC	CASSFAAGGHYEQYF
TRBV9	-	TRBJ1-3	-	TGTGCCAGCACCCTATCGGTCGGAGGTCAAGGGGGTCCCATATATTTT	CASTLSVGGQGGPIYF
TRBV9	-	TRBJ2-3	-	TGTGCCAGCAGCGAGCCAGGGTCCACAGATACGCAGTATTTT	CASSEPGSTDTQYF
TRBV11-2	-	TRBJ2-1	-	TGTGCCAGCAGCTCTGGCCCCGGCGGCATGGACTCCTACAATGAGCAGTTCTTC	CASSSGPGGMDSYNEQFF
TRBV6-5	-	TRBJ1-5	-	TGTGCCAGCAGAAAGGGGGATCAGCCCCAGCATTTT	CASRKGDQPQHF
TRBV5-4	-	TRBJ2-1	-	TGTGCCAGCGGACCCAAGGGCCGGGAGCAGTTCTTC	CASGPKGREQFF
TRBV28	-	TRBJ2-5	-	TGTGCCAGCAGTTCATTGGGTAGGAGGGCGGAGACCCAGTACTTC	CASSSLGRRAETQYF
TRBV6-5	-	TRBJ1-4	-	TGTGCCAGCAGTAGGGGGGTTGCAACTAATGAAAAACTGTTTTTT	CASSRGVATNEKLFF
TRBV7-9	TRBD2	TRBJ2-7	-	TGTGCCAGCAGCCTGATTACTAGCGCCTACGAGCAGTACTTC	CASSLITSAYEQYF
TRBV4-1	TRBD1	TRBJ2-6	-	TGCGCCAGCAGCCACCCCCGGGACAGAGACTCTGGGGCCAACGTCCTGACTTTC	CASSHPRDRDSGANVLTF
TRBV7-9	-	TRBJ1-2	once	TGTGCCAGCAGCCCCCGGGAAGGTAGGGGAGACTATGGCTACACCTTC	CASSPREGRGDYGYTF
TRBV6-1	-	TRBJ2-7	-	TGTGCCAGCAGTGAAGCGGCCAGGGGCGAGCAGTACTTC	CASSEAARGEQYF
TRBV18	-	TRBJ2-7	once	TGTGCCAGCTCACCGGGGCACGAGCAGTACTTC	CASSPGHEQYF
TRBV2	-	TRBJ2-3	-	TGTGCCAGCAGGGAAGACTGGAGAGATACGCAGTATTTT	CASREDWRDTQYF
TRBV13	-	TRBJ2-3	-	TGTGCCAGCAGCGTGGGACTTCACACAGATACGCAGTATTTT	CASSVGLHTDTQYF
TRBV21-1	-	TRBJ1-4	-	TGTGCCAGCAGCAAAGGCCTTATACAGGGGGAAAAACTGTTTTTT	CASSKGLIQGEKLFF
TRBV2	TRBD1	TRBJ1-4	-	TGTGCCTCTACGACAGGGGCTAATGAAAAACTGTTTTTT	CASTTGANEKLFF
TRBV6-5	-	TRBJ2-7	-	TGTGCCAGCAGCAAGCTTGGGTCCTACGAGCAGTACTTC	CASSKLGSYEQYF
TRBV5-1	-	TRBJ2-3	-	TGCGCCAGCAGCCCCGGAAGCAGAAATACGCAGTATTTT	CASSPGSRNTQYF
TRBV30	-	TRBJ1-3	once	TGTGCCTGGAGTGTCAATGGTGGAAACACCATATATTTT	CAWSVNGGNTIYF
TRBV7-9	-	TRBJ2-1	-	TGTGCCAGCAGCTTAGCACTAGATGGTCACAATGAGCAGTTCTTC	CASSLALDGHNEQFF
TRBV11-3	TRBD1	TRBJ1-1	-	TGTGCCAGCAGCATCGGACAGGGGAGCACTGAAGCTTTCTTT	CASSIGQGSTEAFF
TRBV9	-	TRBJ1-2	-	TGTGCCAGCAGCCGGACGGGAAACTATGGCTACACCTTC	CASSRTGNYGYTF
TRBV9	-	TRBJ2-2	-	TGTGCCAGCAGCCAAACTATAGCGGCTAACACCGGGGAGCTGTTTTTT	CASSQTIAANTGELFF
TRBV5-1	-	TRBJ1-1	-	TGCGCCAGCAGCTTGATACAACTCACTGAAGCTTTCTTT	CASSLIQLTEAFF
TRBV2	-	TRBJ2-3	-	TGTGCCAGCAGTGAACGGGTTTTCTCCGCAGATACGCAGTATTTT	CASSERVFSADTQYF
TRBV2	TRBD1	TRBJ1-2	-	TGTGCCAGCAGTGAGCCGGACAGGGGTCATGGCTACACCTTC	CASSEPDRGHGYTF
TRBV5-1	TRBD2	TRBJ2-1	-	TGCGCCAGCAGCCGGATGAGTGGGCGGGAGCCCTACAATGAGCAGTTCTTC	CASSRMSGREPYNEQFF
TRBV11-2	-	TRBJ1-1	-	TGTGCCAGCACCCGGACGACCCTGAACACTGAAGCTTTCTTT	CASTRTTLNTEAFF
TRBV5-4	-	TRBJ2-7	-	TGTGCCAGCAGCTTGGACAGGGCCTACGAGCAGTACTTC	CASSLDRAYEQYF
TRBV5-1	-	TRBJ2-1	-	TGCGCCAGCAGCTTGAGTGGGAGTGGGAGTCAAGGTGAGCAGTTCTTC	CASSLSGSGSQGEQFF
TRBV7-9	-	TRBJ1-1	-	TGTGCCAGCAGCTTAGACGGAGGGGACGGAGCTTTCTTT	CASSLDGGDGAFF
TRBV20-1	-	TRBJ2-7	-	TGCAGTGCCCGGGGTGAATACGAGCAGTACTTC	CSARGEYEQYF
TRBV9	-	TRBJ2-1	-	TGTGCCAGCAGCGTAGAATGGGGAAATGAGCAGTTCTTC	CASSVEWGNEQFF
TRBV15	TRBD1	TRBJ1-1	-	TGTGCCACCAGCAATTGGGACAGGGACACTGAAGCTTTCTTT	CATSNWDRDTEAFF
TRBV25-1	-	TRBJ1-6	-	TGTGCCAGCAGTGAGCCGGACAGCCATTCACCCCTCCACTTT	CASSEPDSHSPLHF
TRBV7-2	TRBD2	TRBJ2-1	-	TGTGCCAGCAGCTTAAGGGCGGGAGGGACCTCCTACAATGAGCAGTTCTTC	CASSLRAGGTSYNEQFF
TRBV7-2	-	TRBJ2-5	-	TGTGCCAGCAGCGCCGTCAGGAAGGAGACCCAGTACTTC	CASSAVRKETQYF
TRBV5-1	-	TRBJ2-3	-	TGCGCCAGCAGCACTGGGACTCCCGGGGATACGCAGTATTTT	CASSTGTPGDTQYF
TRBV7-2	-	TRBJ2-7	-	TGTGCCAGCAGCTCTACAGGGTTGGGATACGAGCAGTACTTC	CASSSTGLGYEQYF
TRBV18	-	TRBJ2-5	-	TGTGCCAGCTCACCACCGTCCGTGGAGACCCAGTACTTC	CASSPPSVETQYF
TRBV14	-	TRBJ2-1	-	TGTGCCAGCAGCCAAGTGGTCAGGGTGGCAAATGAGCAGTTCTTC	CASSQVVRVANEQFF
TRBV5-1	TRBD1	TRBJ1-2	once	TGCGCCAGCGCCAATACCCAGGGGGGCTATGGCTACACCTTC	CASANTQGGYGYTF
TRBV19	-	TRBJ2-3	-	TGTGCCAGTAGTAAGGCCGGACCTAGCACAGATACGCAGTATTTT	CASSKAGPSTDTQYF
TRBV28	TRBD1	TRBJ1-2	-	TGTGCCAGCAGTGTGGGACAGGGGGCGTCTAACTATGGCTACACCTTC	CASSVGQGASNYGYTF
TRBV13	TRBD2	TRBJ2-7	-	TGTGCCAGCAGCTTAAGCGTAGCGGGAGGCCCAAAAACCTACGAGCAGTACTTC	CASSLSVAGGPKTYEQYF
TRBV7-9	-	TRBJ2-2	-	TGTGCCAGCAGCCTAAGACAGACCGGGGAGCTGTTTTTT	CASSLRQTGELFF
TRBV6-1	-	TRBJ2-7	-	TGTGCCAGCAGTGGGGGCAGGGAATTCCCCAGGGTATACGAGCAGTACTTC	CASSGGREFPRVYEQYF
TRBV7-9	TRBD1	TRBJ1-5	-	TGTGCCAGCAGCGCCGACCAGGGGGGGCCCCAGCATTTT	CASSADQGGPQHF
TRBV4-2	-	TRBJ1-1	-	TGTGCCAGCAGCCAAGATCTGGGGAGCGCTGAAGCTTTCTTT	CASSQDLGSAEAFF
TRBV19	-	TRBJ1-3	-	TGTGCCAGTAGCTCCGGGACATGGGACGTTGCCATATATTTT	CASSSGTWDVAIYF
TRBV11-2	-	TRBJ1-2	-	TGTGCCAGCAGCTTAGATCGGACGGCGGATTATGGCTACACCTTC	CASSLDRTADYGYTF
TRBV5-4	TRBD2	TRBJ2-1	-	TGTGCCAGCAGCTTGGGCGGGGAACTAGCGGGAGGCCACTACAATGAGCAGTTCTTC	CASSLGGELAGGHYNEQFF
TRBV5-1	TRBD1	TRBJ2-2	-	TGCGCCAGCAGCATGGGACAGGAGGACACCGGGGAGCTGTTTTTT	CASSMGQEDTGELFF
TRBV19	TRBD1	TRBJ2-3	-	TGTGCCAGTAGTATCTCGGGACAGGGCGGAGATACGCAGTATTTT	CASSISGQGGDTQYF
TRBV5-1	-	TRBJ2-3	-	TGCGCCAGCAGCTGGGGGGCCGACTTCCCCACAGATACGCAGTATTTT	CASSWGADFPTDTQYF